This record covers a single T cell receptor beta chain. This record belongs to a study of T cell repertoires in cytomegalovirus infection. Via MiXCR, TCRdb re-called the reads, giving one row per CDR3 protein. The sample yields 200,000 or so distinct CDR3 sequences, approximately 19% seen once. Trimming cost V 0 bases and J 2 bases, with 15 bases left between them. CDR1 is SGHTA and CDR2 is FQGNSA in the germline V gene. The CDR3 consists of 17 residues. The TCR comes from a human donor in good health (CMV status not recorded). Some clones in this sample may be carry-over from other donors' samples. V is TRBV7-2 and J is TRBJ2-3, with D perhaps matching TRBD1 or TRBD2 (5 bases each). Sample: PBMCs. As DNA, the CDR3 is TGTGCCAGCAGCTTAGCGCGGGCCAGGGCCTCCACAGATACGCAGTATTTT. Residues: CASSLARARASTDTQYF.